The entry below gives a single T cell receptor (beta chain) sequence along with its context. Its antigen remains unknown. TCRdb's table, derived via immunoSEQ multiplex PCR, lists solely in-frame clones and lacks some. The sample lists hundreds of thousands of clones, 86% occurring once. The sample belongs to a study of cytomegalovirus exposure and HLA in healthy donors. There are 15 residues in the CDR3. Germline V gene sequence: CDR1 MGHRA, CDR2 YSYEKL. With V trimmed by 1 base and J by 5 bases, 7 bases remained unmatched. General study results and limits: As confirmed in vitro, a few CMV-associated chains were specific for CMV antigens.

This sequence was found in a woman between 18 and 29 years old in good health and CMV-seronegative. The chain has TRBV4-1 and TRBJ2-5, with 7 positions matching TRBD1. Sequencing was performed on PBMCs. CDR3 protein: CASSQGATGFETQYF. DNA for the CDR3: TGCGCCAGCAGCCAAGGCGCGACAGGGTTTGAGACCCAGTACTTC.